The rows below give T cell receptor beta chains drawn from one sample of a study of T cell responses to AZD1222 COVID-19 vaccine. Data came from immunoSEQ multiplex PCR; TCRdb stores just in-frame clones and leaves some out. The table shows tens of thousands of clones, with 90% occurring only once. The source was peripheral blood, collected on day 0 of AZD1222 vaccination. These receptor sequences come from an adult in good health. Each CDR3 is given with its conserved first and last residue. Fields, in order: D gene, clone size, J gene, V gene, CDR3 protein, CDR3 DNA. D genes are given only for firm matches. The listing skips clone size in some rows; elsewhere it reads once, few, many or a size class.

D: -
size: -
J: TRBJ2-2
V: TRBV9
CDR3: CASSAQWDGELFF
DNA: TGTGCCAGCAGCGCCCAGTGGGACGGGGAGCTGTTTTTT

D: -
size: -
J: TRBJ2-3
V: TRBV27
CDR3: CASSSSQIDTDTQYF
DNA: TGTGCCAGCAGTTCCTCACAAATTGACACAGATACGCAGTATTTT

D: TRBD2
size: -
J: TRBJ2-3
V: TRBV6-6
CDR3: CASSWTSGRSDTQYF
DNA: TGTGCCAGCAGTTGGACTAGCGGGAGGTCAGATACGCAGTATTTT

D: -
size: -
J: TRBJ2-2
V: TRBV9
CDR3: CASSGLRTGELFF
DNA: TGTGCCAGCAGCGGACTAAGGACCGGGGAGCTGTTTTTT

D: TRBD2
size: -
J: TRBJ2-1
V: TRBV19
CDR3: CASRTSSTSSYNEQFF
DNA: TGTGCCAGTAGGACTAGCTCCACTAGCTCCTACAATGAGCAGTTCTTC

D: TRBD1
size: -
J: TRBJ2-5
V: TRBV11-3
CDR3: CASRGTGGKTQYF
DNA: TGTGCCAGCAGGGGGACAGGGGGCAAGACCCAGTACTTC

D: -
size: -
J: TRBJ1-6
V: TRBV30
CDR3: CAWSFGTGNFSPLHF
DNA: TGTGCCTGGAGTTTCGGGACCGGTAATTTTTCACCCCTCCACTTT

D: -
size: once
J: TRBJ2-3
V: TRBV10-3
CDR3: CAISESGTSDTQYF
DNA: TGTGCCATCAGTGAGTCAGGGACCTCAGATACGCAGTATTTT

D: -
size: -
J: TRBJ1-1
V: TRBV13
CDR3: CASSLVANTEAFF
DNA: TGTGCCAGCAGCTTAGTGGCGAACACTGAAGCTTTCTTT

D: -
size: -
J: TRBJ2-7
V: TRBV5-8
CDR3: CASSLETGYYEQYF
DNA: TGTGCCAGCAGCTTGGAGACAGGCTATTACGAGCAGTACTTC

D: TRBD1
size: -
J: TRBJ1-2
V: TRBV6-1
CDR3: CASSGDRDNPQFRYGYTF
DNA: TGTGCCAGCAGTGGGGACAGGGACAACCCTCAATTTCGCTATGGCTACACCTTC

D: -
size: -
J: TRBJ2-3
V: TRBV6-5
CDR3: CASKTQPSTDTQYF
DNA: TGTGCCAGCAAGACCCAACCTAGCACAGATACGCAGTATTTT

D: -
size: once
J: TRBJ2-1
V: TRBV12-5
CDR3: CASAVTSSVHEQFF
DNA: TGTGCTAGTGCCGTGACCTCATCGGTGCATGAGCAGTTCTTC

D: -
size: once
J: TRBJ1-1
V: TRBV7-3
CDR3: CASSLSAGSTEAFF
DNA: TGTGCCAGCAGCCTAAGCGCGGGGAGCACTGAAGCTTTCTTT

D: -
size: -
J: TRBJ2-3
V: TRBV19
CDR3: CASRGGGTDTQYF
DNA: TGTGCCAGTCGAGGCGGCGGCACAGATACGCAGTATTTT

D: -
size: -
J: TRBJ2-6
V: TRBV19
CDR3: CASSIDAGSPGANVLTF
DNA: TGTGCCAGTAGTATAGATGCAGGATCTCCTGGGGCCAACGTCCTGACTTTC

D: -
size: -
J: TRBJ1-5
V: TRBV5-8
CDR3: CASSLTPYSNQPQHF
DNA: TGTGCCAGCAGCTTGACACCATATAGCAATCAGCCCCAGCATTTT

D: -
size: -
J: TRBJ1-3
V: TRBV12-3/TRBV12-4
CDR3: CASSPGAIYF
DNA: TGTGCCAGCAGTCCTGGTGCCATATATTTT

D: -
size: -
J: TRBJ1-6
V: TRBV7-2
CDR3: CASSLAGRASPLHF
DNA: TGTGCCAGCAGCTTAGCCGGGCGGGCTTCACCCCTCCACTTT

D: -
size: -
J: TRBJ2-1
V: TRBV7-6
CDR3: CASSSITAGYNEQFF
DNA: TGTGCCAGCAGCTCCATAACCGCTGGGTACAATGAGCAGTTCTTC

D: -
size: few
J: TRBJ1-3
V: TRBV10-3
CDR3: CAISDTLSSGNTIYF
DNA: TGTGCCATCAGTGACACCCTGAGCTCTGGAAACACCATATATTTT

D: TRBD2
size: few
J: TRBJ2-4
V: TRBV6-5
CDR3: CASSYGTSGKNIQYF
DNA: TGTGCCAGCAGTTATGGGACTAGCGGGAAAAACATTCAGTACTTC

D: -
size: -
J: TRBJ1-5
V: TRBV9
CDR3: CASSVAGGGGQPQHF
DNA: TGTGCCAGCAGCGTAGCGGGGGGCGGAGGGCAGCCCCAGCATTTT

D: -
size: -
J: TRBJ2-1
V: TRBV27
CDR3: CASSFRTGRGPEQFF
DNA: TGTGCCAGCAGTTTTAGGACAGGGAGGGGGCCTGAGCAGTTCTTC

D: -
size: -
J: TRBJ1-1
V: TRBV6-2/TRBV6-3
CDR3: CASSYGRSIKAFF
DNA: TGTGCCAGCAGTTACGGACGGTCCATAAAGGCTTTCTTT

D: TRBD1
size: -
J: TRBJ1-3
V: TRBV2
CDR3: CASSDKGAKGTIYF
DNA: TGTGCCAGCAGTGACAAGGGGGCTAAAGGCACCATATATTTT

D: -
size: -
J: TRBJ2-7
V: TRBV7-2
CDR3: CASSLGLTAAEQYF
DNA: TGTGCCAGCAGCTTAGGACTCACCGCAGCCGAGCAGTACTTC

D: TRBD1
size: once
J: TRBJ1-1
V: TRBV27
CDR3: CASSLRGLGTEAFF
DNA: TGTGCCAGCAGTTTGAGGGGGCTTGGCACTGAAGCTTTCTTT

D: -
size: -
J: TRBJ2-3
V: TRBV6-5
CDR3: CASAGTDTQYF
DNA: TGTGCCAGCGCGGGCACAGATACGCAGTATTTT

D: -
size: once
J: TRBJ1-4
V: TRBV24-1
CDR3: CATGARGAEEKLFF
DNA: TGTGCCACCGGGGCCCGGGGGGCAGAAGAAAAACTGTTTTTT

D: -
size: -
J: TRBJ1-4
V: TRBV5-6
CDR3: CASSLAARNEKLFF
DNA: TGTGCCAGCAGCTTGGCGGCAAGGAATGAAAAACTGTTTTTT

D: -
size: -
J: TRBJ2-3
V: TRBV6-4
CDR3: CASSDWGQGSGTQYF
DNA: TGTGCCAGCAGTGACTGGGGGCAGGGGAGTGGGACGCAGTATTTT

D: -
size: -
J: TRBJ1-2
V: TRBV30
CDR3: CAWSVPSSYGYTF
DNA: TGTGCCTGGAGTGTCCCCTCCTCGTATGGCTACACCTTC

D: TRBD1
size: many
J: TRBJ1-6
V: TRBV7-9
CDR3: CASSQGQTNSPLHF
DNA: TGTGCCAGCAGCCAGGGACAGACTAATTCACCCCTCCACTTT

D: TRBD1
size: few
J: TRBJ1-1
V: TRBV19
CDR3: CASSIHRDRAAEAFF
DNA: TGTGCCAGTAGTATTCACCGGGACAGGGCTGCTGAAGCTTTCTTT

D: TRBD2
size: -
J: TRBJ2-7
V: TRBV6-5
CDR3: CASSRELAGRVEQYF
DNA: TGTGCCAGCAGTCGAGAACTAGCGGGACGGGTCGAGCAGTACTTC

D: -
size: -
J: TRBJ1-2
V: TRBV10-3
CDR3: CAINPLEDRKSGYTF
DNA: TGTGCCATCAATCCTCTCGAAGACAGAAAGAGTGGCTACACCTTC

D: -
size: -
J: TRBJ2-5
V: TRBV24-1
CDR3: CATSDRSGYQETQYF
DNA: TGTGCCACCAGTGATCGCTCAGGGTACCAAGAGACCCAGTACTTC

D: -
size: -
J: TRBJ1-1
V: TRBV5-1
CDR3: CASSLGKDTEAFF
DNA: TGCGCCAGCAGCTTGGGGAAGGACACTGAAGCTTTCTTT

D: -
size: -
J: TRBJ2-7
V: TRBV6-1
CDR3: CASSERDNSYEQYF
DNA: TGTGCCAGCAGTGAAAGGGACAACTCCTACGAGCAGTACTTC

D: -
size: once
J: TRBJ2-3
V: TRBV19
CDR3: CASSISRTDTQYF
DNA: TGTGCCAGTAGTATATCCCGCACAGATACGCAGTATTTT

D: TRBD1
size: -
J: TRBJ1-2
V: TRBV30
CDR3: CARSLLGQAFNYGYTF
DNA: TGTGCCCGGTCGTTATTGGGACAGGCATTTAACTATGGCTACACCTTC

D: -
size: few
J: TRBJ1-6
V: TRBV7-8
CDR3: CASSSPRVPYNSPLHF
DNA: TGTGCCAGCAGTTCTCCCAGGGTCCCCTATAATTCACCCCTCCACTTT

D: TRBD1
size: -
J: TRBJ1-5
V: TRBV5-8
CDR3: CASGRTGFYSNQPQHF
DNA: TGTGCCAGCGGAAGGACAGGGTTCTATAGCAATCAGCCCCAGCATTTT

D: -
size: few
J: TRBJ1-2
V: TRBV11-3
CDR3: CASSLIGRDYGYTF
DNA: TGTGCCAGCAGCTTAATAGGGAGGGATTATGGCTACACCTTC

D: -
size: -
J: TRBJ2-7
V: TRBV7-3
CDR3: CASSLTGGYEQYF
DNA: TGTGCCAGCAGCTTAACTGGGGGATACGAGCAGTACTTC

D: -
size: few
J: TRBJ2-7
V: TRBV4-2
CDR3: CASSQTGGSSSYEQYF
DNA: TGTGCCAGCAGCCAAACCGGGGGCAGCAGCTCCTACGAGCAGTACTTC

D: -
size: -
J: TRBJ2-3
V: TRBV5-6
CDR3: CASTGLDGDTQYF
DNA: TGTGCCAGCACCGGACTGGACGGAGATACGCAGTATTTT

D: -
size: -
J: TRBJ1-3
V: TRBV5-1
CDR3: CASKSTSFSGNTIYF
DNA: TGCGCCAGCAAATCCACGAGTTTCTCTGGAAACACCATATATTTT

D: -
size: -
J: TRBJ2-2
V: TRBV7-2
CDR3: CASSLIWRTGSREGELFF
DNA: TGTGCCAGCAGTCTAATATGGCGTACAGGGTCCCGTGAAGGGGAGCTGTTTTTT

D: -
size: once
J: TRBJ1-4
V: TRBV2
CDR3: CASSESNNEKLFF
DNA: TGTGCCAGCAGTGAATCTAATAATGAAAAACTGTTTTTT

D: TRBD1
size: once
J: TRBJ1-6
V: TRBV9
CDR3: CASSVDEGANSPLHF
DNA: TGTGCCAGCAGCGTAGATGAGGGGGCTAATTCACCCCTCCACTTT

D: -
size: -
J: TRBJ1-5
V: TRBV19
CDR3: CASSQQGSGNQPQHF
DNA: TGTGCCAGTAGTCAACAGGGATCGGGGAATCAGCCCCAGCATTTT

D: TRBD1
size: -
J: TRBJ1-2
V: TRBV27
CDR3: CASSSDRGLNYGYTF
DNA: TGTGCCAGCAGTTCGGACAGGGGACTTAACTATGGCTACACCTTC

D: TRBD1
size: -
J: TRBJ1-1
V: TRBV11-3
CDR3: CASRGKSGQLYTEAFF
DNA: TGTGCCAGCAGGGGAAAATCGGGACAGCTCTACACTGAAGCTTTCTTT

D: -
size: -
J: TRBJ2-3
V: TRBV9
CDR3: CASSVDAASTDTQYF
DNA: TGTGCCAGCAGCGTAGACGCGGCTAGCACAGATACGCAGTATTTT

D: -
size: -
J: TRBJ1-5
V: TRBV7-9
CDR3: CASSSFQGQPQHF
DNA: TGTGCCAGCAGCTCTTTCCAGGGTCAGCCCCAGCATTTT

D: TRBD1
size: once
J: TRBJ1-6
V: TRBV2
CDR3: CASTLDRGNGSPLHF
DNA: TGTGCCAGCACCCTAGACAGGGGAAATGGTTCACCCCTCCACTTT

D: TRBD1
size: -
J: TRBJ1-3
V: TRBV4-2
CDR3: CASSQKTGSGNTIYF
DNA: TGTGCCAGCAGCCAAAAGACAGGGTCTGGAAACACCATATATTTT